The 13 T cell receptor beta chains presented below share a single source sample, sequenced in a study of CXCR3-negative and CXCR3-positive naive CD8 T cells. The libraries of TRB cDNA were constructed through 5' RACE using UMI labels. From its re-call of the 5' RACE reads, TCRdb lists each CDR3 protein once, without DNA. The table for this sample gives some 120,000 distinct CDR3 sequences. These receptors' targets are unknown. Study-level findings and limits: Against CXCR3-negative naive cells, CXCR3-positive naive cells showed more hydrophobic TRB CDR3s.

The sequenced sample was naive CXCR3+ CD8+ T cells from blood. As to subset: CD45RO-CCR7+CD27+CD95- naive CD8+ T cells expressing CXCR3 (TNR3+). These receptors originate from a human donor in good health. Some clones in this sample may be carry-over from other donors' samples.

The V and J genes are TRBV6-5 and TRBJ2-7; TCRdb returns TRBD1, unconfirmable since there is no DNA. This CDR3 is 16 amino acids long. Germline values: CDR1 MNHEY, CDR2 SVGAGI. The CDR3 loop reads CASSFGSGTGFYEQYF.

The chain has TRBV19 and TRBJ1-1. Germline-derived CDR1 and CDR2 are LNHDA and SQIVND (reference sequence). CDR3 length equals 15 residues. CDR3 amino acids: CASSASLQGNTEAFF.

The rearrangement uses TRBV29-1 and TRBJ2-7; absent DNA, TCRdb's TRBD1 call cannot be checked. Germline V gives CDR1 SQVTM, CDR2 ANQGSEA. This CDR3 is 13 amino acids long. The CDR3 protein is CSVVRESSYEQYF.

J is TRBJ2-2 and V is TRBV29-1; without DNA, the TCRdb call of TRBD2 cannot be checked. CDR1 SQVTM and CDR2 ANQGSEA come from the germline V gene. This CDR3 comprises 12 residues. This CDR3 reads CSVLEGTGELFF.

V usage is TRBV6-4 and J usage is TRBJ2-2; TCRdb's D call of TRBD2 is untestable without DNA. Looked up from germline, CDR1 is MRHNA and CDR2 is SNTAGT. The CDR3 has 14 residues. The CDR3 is CASSSGGATGELFF.

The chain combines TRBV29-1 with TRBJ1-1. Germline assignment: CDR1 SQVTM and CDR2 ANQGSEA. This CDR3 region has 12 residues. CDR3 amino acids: CSVGLMNTEAFF.

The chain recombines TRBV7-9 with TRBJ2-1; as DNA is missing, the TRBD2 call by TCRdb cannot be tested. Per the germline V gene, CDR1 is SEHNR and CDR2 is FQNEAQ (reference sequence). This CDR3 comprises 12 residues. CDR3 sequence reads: CASSGTGGEQFF.

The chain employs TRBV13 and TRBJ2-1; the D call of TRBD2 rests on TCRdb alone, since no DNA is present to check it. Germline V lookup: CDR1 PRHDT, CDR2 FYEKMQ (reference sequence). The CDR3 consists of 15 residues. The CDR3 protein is CASSDRDYSYNEQFF.

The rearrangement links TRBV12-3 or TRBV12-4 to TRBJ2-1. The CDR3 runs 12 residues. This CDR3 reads CASSLNHNEQFF.

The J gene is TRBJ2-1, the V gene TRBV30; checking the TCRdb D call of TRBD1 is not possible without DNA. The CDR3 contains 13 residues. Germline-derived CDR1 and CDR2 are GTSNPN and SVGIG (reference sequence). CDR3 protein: CATYTGGYNEQFF.

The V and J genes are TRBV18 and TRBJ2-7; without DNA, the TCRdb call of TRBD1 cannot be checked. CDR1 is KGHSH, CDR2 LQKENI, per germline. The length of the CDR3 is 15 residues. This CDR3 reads CASSPEQGAPYEQYF.

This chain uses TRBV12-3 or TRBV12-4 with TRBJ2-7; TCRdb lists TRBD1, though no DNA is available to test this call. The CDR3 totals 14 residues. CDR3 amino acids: CASSSRDRPHEQYF.

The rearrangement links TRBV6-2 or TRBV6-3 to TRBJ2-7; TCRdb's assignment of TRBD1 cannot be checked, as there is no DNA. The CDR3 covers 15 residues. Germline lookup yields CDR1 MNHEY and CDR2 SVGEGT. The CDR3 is CASSYSGTGVYEQYF.